This T cell receptor beta chain emerged from a study of cytomegalovirus exposure and HLA in healthy donors. The germline CDR1 and CDR2 sequences are MNHEY and SVGAGI. V lost 4 bases and J lost 2, with 6 bases in between. The CDR3 is 13 residues long. The PCR used 60 Vbeta and 13 Jbeta primers. Sequencing used immunoSEQ multiplex PCR; TCRdb keeps in-frame clones, though not all of them. The table shows about 55,000 clones, with 65% to 80% occurring only once. General study findings and limits: Accurate predictions that matched the HLA-A and HLA-B alleles of most subjects were reportedly made from TCR beta sequences. Productive rates of about 87% or about 30% were seen for most TCR beta V segments in an earlier analysis. A cluster of highly shared sequence variants was likely a sequencing artifact. Across HLA loci, a later analysis found differing TCR association rates, with DRB1 most and HLA-C fewest.

Concerning this clone: What it binds is unknown.

The V gene is TRBV6-5, the J gene TRBJ1-3, with D unclear. Source material: PBMCs. The receptor's source is a man between 40 and 49 years old in good health and CMV-seropositive. CDR3 coding DNA: TGTGCCAGCAGTTGGCAGGCTGGAAACACCATATATTTT. It is translated as CASSWQAGNTIYF.